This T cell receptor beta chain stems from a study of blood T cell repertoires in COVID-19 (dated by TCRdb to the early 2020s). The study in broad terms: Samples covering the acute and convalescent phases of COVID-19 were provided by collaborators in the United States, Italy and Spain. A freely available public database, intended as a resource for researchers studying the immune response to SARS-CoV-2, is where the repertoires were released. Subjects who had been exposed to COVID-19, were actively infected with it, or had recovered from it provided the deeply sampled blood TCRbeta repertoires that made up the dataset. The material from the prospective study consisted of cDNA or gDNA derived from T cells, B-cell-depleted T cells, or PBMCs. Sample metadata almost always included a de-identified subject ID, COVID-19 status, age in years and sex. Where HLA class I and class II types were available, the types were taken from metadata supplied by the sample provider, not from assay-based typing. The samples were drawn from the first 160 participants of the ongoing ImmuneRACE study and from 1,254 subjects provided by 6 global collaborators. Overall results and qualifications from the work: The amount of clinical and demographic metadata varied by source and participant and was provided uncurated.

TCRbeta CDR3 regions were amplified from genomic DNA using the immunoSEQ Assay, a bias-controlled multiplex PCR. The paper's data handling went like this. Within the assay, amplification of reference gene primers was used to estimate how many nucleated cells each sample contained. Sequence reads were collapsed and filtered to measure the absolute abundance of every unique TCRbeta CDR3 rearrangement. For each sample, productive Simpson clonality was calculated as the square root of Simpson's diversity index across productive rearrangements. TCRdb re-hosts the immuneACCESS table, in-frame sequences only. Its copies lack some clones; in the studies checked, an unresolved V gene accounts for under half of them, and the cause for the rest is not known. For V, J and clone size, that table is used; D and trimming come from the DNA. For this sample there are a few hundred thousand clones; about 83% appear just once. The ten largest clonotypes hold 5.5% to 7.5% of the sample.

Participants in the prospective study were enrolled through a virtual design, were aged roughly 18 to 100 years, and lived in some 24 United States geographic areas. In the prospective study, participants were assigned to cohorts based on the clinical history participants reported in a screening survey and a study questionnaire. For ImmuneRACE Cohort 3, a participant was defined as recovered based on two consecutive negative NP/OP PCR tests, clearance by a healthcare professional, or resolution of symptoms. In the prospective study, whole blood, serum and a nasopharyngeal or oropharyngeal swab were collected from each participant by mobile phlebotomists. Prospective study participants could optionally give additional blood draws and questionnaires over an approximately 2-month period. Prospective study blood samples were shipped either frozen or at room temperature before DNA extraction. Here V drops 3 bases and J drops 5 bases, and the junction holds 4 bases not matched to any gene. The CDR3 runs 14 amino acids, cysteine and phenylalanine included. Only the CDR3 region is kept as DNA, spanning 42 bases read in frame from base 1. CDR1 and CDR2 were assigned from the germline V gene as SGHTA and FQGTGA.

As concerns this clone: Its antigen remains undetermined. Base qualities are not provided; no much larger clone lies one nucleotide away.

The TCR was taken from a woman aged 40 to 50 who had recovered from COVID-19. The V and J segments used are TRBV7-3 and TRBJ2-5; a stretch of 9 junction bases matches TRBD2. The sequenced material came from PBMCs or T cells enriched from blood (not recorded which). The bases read TGTGCCAGCAGCTTGGGCGGGAGGGAGGAGACCCAGTACTTC. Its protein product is CASSLGGREETQYF.